The clone carrying this T cell receptor beta chain was observed a few times. The CDR3 loop spans 15 amino acids. Germline V gene data show CDR1 as SGHRS and CDR2 as YFSETQ. Trimming removed 4 bases from V and 1 base from J; junction bases left unmatched: 1. Primers: 60 Vbeta forward and 13 Jbeta reverse. Assay used: immunoSEQ multiplex PCR; TCRdb lists only in-frame clones, some missing. Of around 170,000 clones listed, around 85% are singletons. These data come from a study of cytomegalovirus exposure and HLA in healthy donors. The specimen was PBMCs. The chain employs TRBV5-1 and TRBJ2-3, with 12 bases matching TRBD2. This sequence was found in a man between 40 and 49 years old in good health and CMV-seropositive. Here the CDR3 reads CASSRLAGGTDTQYF. The CDR3 DNA follows: TGCGCCAGCAGCCGACTAGCGGGGGGCACAGATACGCAGTATTTT.